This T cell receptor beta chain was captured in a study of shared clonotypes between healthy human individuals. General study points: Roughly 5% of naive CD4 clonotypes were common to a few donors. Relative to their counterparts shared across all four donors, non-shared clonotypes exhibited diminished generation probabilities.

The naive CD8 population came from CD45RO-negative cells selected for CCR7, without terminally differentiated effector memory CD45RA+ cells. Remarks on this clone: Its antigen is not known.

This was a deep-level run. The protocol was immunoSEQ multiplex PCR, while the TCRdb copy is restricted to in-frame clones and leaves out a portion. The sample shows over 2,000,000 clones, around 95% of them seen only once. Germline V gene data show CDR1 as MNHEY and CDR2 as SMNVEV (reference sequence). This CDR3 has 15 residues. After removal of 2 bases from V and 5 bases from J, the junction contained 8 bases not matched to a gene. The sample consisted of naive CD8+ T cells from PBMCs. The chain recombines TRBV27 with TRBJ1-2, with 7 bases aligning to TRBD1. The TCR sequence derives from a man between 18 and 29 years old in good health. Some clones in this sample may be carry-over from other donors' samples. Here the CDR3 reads CASSLGNRDRYGYTF. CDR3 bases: TGTGCCAGCAGTTTAGGGAACCGGGACAGATATGGCTACACCTTC.